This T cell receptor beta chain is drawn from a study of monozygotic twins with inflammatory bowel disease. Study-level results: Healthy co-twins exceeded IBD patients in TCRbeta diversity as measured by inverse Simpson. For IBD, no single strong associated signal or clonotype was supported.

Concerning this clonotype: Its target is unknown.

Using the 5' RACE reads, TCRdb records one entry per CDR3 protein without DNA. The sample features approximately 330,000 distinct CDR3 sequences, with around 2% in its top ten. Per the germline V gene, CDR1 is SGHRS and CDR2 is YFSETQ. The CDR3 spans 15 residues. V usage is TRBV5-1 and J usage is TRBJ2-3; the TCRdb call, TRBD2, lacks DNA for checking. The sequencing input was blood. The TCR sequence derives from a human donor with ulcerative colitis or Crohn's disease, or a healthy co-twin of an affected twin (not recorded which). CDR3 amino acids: CASSFTSGTSHTQYF.